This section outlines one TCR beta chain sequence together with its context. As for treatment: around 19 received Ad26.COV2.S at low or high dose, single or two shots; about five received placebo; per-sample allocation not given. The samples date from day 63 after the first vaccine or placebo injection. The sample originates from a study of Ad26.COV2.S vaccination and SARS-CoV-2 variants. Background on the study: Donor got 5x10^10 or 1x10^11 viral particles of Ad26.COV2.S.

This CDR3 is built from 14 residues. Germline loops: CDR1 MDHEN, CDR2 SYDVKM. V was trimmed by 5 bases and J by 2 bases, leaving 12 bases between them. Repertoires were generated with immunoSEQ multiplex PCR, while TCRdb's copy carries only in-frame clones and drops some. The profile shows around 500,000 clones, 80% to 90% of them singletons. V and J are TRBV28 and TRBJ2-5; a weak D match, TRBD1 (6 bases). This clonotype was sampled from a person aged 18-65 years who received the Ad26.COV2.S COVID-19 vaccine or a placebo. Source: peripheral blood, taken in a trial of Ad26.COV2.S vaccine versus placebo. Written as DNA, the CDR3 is TGTGCCAGCAGTCCCGGGACAAGACAAGAGACCCAGTACTTC. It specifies CASSPGTRQETQYF.